The present entry profiles one T cell receptor beta chain with its context. CDR1 is MDHEN and CDR2 is SYDVKM in the germline V gene. CDR3 length: 16 amino acids. V lost 7 bases to trimming and J lost 6 bases, with 24 bases between them. The sample originates from a study of blood T cell repertoires in COVID-19. Study summary: Acute and convalescent COVID-19 specimens originated in the United States, Italy and Spain. PBMCs, B-cell-depleted T cells, or T cells provided the cDNA or gDNA that made up the material.

Original methodology: Cell counts per sample came from amplifying reference gene primers. Libraries were prepared by immunoSEQ multiplex PCR; TCRdb keeps only in-frame clonotypes and omits some of them. The V and J calls and the clone size are those of that table, but D and trimming were determined from the DNA. The sample has a few hundred thousand clones, roughly 84% seen once. Sequencing used peripheral blood. This TCR came from a woman under 30 with acute or convalescent COVID-19. The chain recombines TRBV28 with TRBJ2-5; D might be TRBD2 (5 bases). CDR3 nucleotide sequence: TGTGCCAGCATCGGAAGACTCGGCGGAGGCGAGAAGACCCAGTACTTC. This gives the protein CASIGRLGGGEKTQYF.